The 28 T cell receptor beta chains listed next were all sequenced from one sample in a study of low-dose radiotherapy and immunotherapy resistance in tumors. Priming of first-strand cDNA relied on TRAV- and TRBV-specific primers (covering alpha and beta chains). Over roughly 18 PCR cycles, TCRs were amplified from a constant-region primer and V-primer adapter. Using its own MiXCR run on the reads, TCRdb lists one record per CDR3 protein. This sample has about 35,000 distinct CDR3 sequences; less than 25% occur once, and the top ten carry roughly 9.4%. Noted time point: after trial treatment. Treatment given: LDRT plus nivolumab, ipilimumab, low-dose cyclophosphamide and aspirin (RACIN trial). The material sequenced was PBMCs, taken after low-dose radiotherapy plus immunotherapy. These TCRs come from a female donor with ovarian cancer.

This clonotype has a count of ten or more. V is TRBV10-3 and J is TRBJ2-7, with D uncertain. V was clipped by 4 bases and J by 1 base, with 8 bases between them. This CDR3 comprises 13 residues. Germline V CDR1 and CDR2: ENHRY, SYGVKD. CDR3 protein: CAISGVISYEQYF. The CDR3 region has the DNA TGTGCCATCAGTGGCGTTATTTCCTACGAGCAGTACTTC.

This clonotype was observed at least ten times. The chain has TRBV29-1 and TRBJ1-4; D uncertain. V was trimmed by 4 bases and J by 5 bases, leaving 11 bases between them. CDR3 length equals 13 residues. Germline V gives CDR1 SQVTM, CDR2 ANQGSEA. In nucleotides, the CDR3 is TGCAGCGTTGTCGGACCGCTAAATGAAAAACTGTTTTTT. Its protein product is CSVVGPLNEKLFF.

The V call is TRBV7-3, the J call TRBJ1-1; D possibly corresponds to TRBD1 (5 bases). From germline, CDR1 is SGHTA and CDR2 FQGTGA. Trimming shortened V by 5 bases and J by 1 base, and 8 bases separated the two germline ends. The length of the CDR3 is 13 residues. The CDR3 sequence: CASSIDRNTEAFF. The CDR3 DNA is TGTGCCAGCAGCATCGACAGGAACACTGAAGCTTTCTTT.

This clonotype was recorded at least ten times. The chain is built from TRBV29-1 and TRBJ2-2, with D tentatively TRBD2 (7 bases). This CDR3 spans 14 amino acids. Looked up from germline, CDR1 is SQVTM and CDR2 is ANQGSEA. The ends were cut back, 5 bases at V and 4 bases at J, with 14 bases in the middle. CDR3 DNA sequence: TGCAGCGTTAATTTAGGGGGGGTCACCGGGGAGCTGTTTTTT. It specifies CSVNLGGVTGELFF.

The chain couples TRBV19 to TRBJ1-1; the match to TRBD1 covers 8 bases. The junction had 5 bases not matched to a gene; V was cut back by 4 bases and J by 1 base. The CDR3 covers 15 residues. In germline, CDR1 is LNHDA, CDR2 SQIVND (reference sequence). The CDR3 DNA reads TGTGCCAGTAGTAAAGCCGGGACAGGGAACACTGAAGCTTTCTTT. It yields the protein CASSKAGTGNTEAFF.

The J gene is TRBJ1-4, the V gene TRBV5-1; 7 bases are a match to TRBD1. J was trimmed by 8 bases and V by 3 bases; bases with no gene match: 4. The CDR3 covers 13 residues. Germline CDR1 reads SGHRS; CDR2 reads YFSETQ. The CDR3, as DNA: TGCGCCAGCAGCTCCGGGACAGACGAAAAACTGTTTTTT. Protein: CASSSGTDEKLFF.

Note on this clonotype: Possible read error: a much larger clone is one base away. The rearrangement uses TRBV19 and TRBJ2-1, with TRBD2 identical over 7 bases. After removal of 6 bases from V and 10 bases from J, the junction contained 15 bases not matched to a gene. CDR1 and CDR2 (germline): LNHDA, SQIVND (reference sequence). This CDR3 region has 15 residues. Here the CDR3 reads CASRRELMGSYEQFF. In DNA form, the CDR3 reads TGTGCCAGTAGGCGGGAGCTGATGGGGTCCTACGAGCAGTTCTTC.

Notes on this clonotype: Given a far larger clone just one base away, this is likely a sequencing read error. The chain couples TRBV3-1 to TRBJ1-4, with D uncertain. V was pared by 4 bases and J by 5 bases, with 11 bases between. The CDR3 is 14 residues long. Per the germline V gene, CDR1 is LGHDT and CDR2 is YNNKEL (reference sequence). The CDR3 is CASSLGSSNEKLFF. CDR3 coding DNA: TGTGCCAGCAGCCTCGGCAGCTCGAATGAAAAACTGTTTTTT.

This clonotype was observed many times. This chain uses TRBV18 with TRBJ2-5; 7 nucleotides match TRBD1. The CDR3 runs to 13 residues. In germline, CDR1 is KGHSH, CDR2 LQKENI. The ends lost 6 bases at V and 4 bases at J; junction bases unmatched: 5. CDR3 DNA: TGTGCCAGCTCGTCAGACAGGGCAGAGACCCAGTACTTC. Translated, it gives CASSSDRAETQYF.

A word on this clonotype: A much larger clone sits a single nucleotide away, making a read error possible. The conserved phenylalanine or tryptophan is not found at the CDR3 terminus, so this likely reflects a read error. The V and J genes are TRBV6-8 and TRBJ2-1; D is ambiguous. Trimming removed 5 bases from V and 8 bases from J, with 10 bases in between. CDR1 is MNHGY, CDR2 SAAAGT, per germline. CDR3 length equals 12 residues. CDR3 DNA sequence: TGTGCCAGCAGTAACCCCCCGCATGAGCAGTTCTGC. As protein: CASSNPPHEQFC.

This clonotype was picked up many times. The chain is built from TRBV20-1 and TRBJ1-4, with no clear D. CDR3 size: 14 residues. Germline CDR1 and CDR2: DFQATT and SNEGSKA (reference sequence). V lost 4 bases and J lost 0, with 9 bases in between. The CDR3 loop reads CSATIGATNEKLFF. The CDR3 coding sequence is TGCAGTGCTACCATAGGCGCAACTAATGAAAAACTGTTTTTT.

This clonotype was detected many times. The chain combines TRBV4-1 with TRBJ2-1; 7 bases are shared with TRBD2. The CDR3 is 17 amino acids. V shed 1 base, J shed 5 bases, and the junction held 11 bases outside the gene matches. Germline V lookup: CDR1 MGHRA, CDR2 YSYEKL. The CDR3 spells CASSQGGGSHKDNEQFF. For the CDR3, the DNA is TGCGCCAGCAGCCAAGGAGGCGGGAGTCATAAGGACAATGAGCAGTTCTTC.

This clonotype showed up many times. The gene calls are TRBV4-1 and TRBJ1-5, with a possible D match to TRBD1 (6 bases). CDR1 and CDR2 from the germline V gene are MGHRA and YSYEKL. Trimming cost V 0 bases and J 6 bases, with 12 bases left between them. The CDR3 is 15 amino acids. The CDR3 spells CASSQEYTGPQPQHF. The CDR3 DNA reads as TGCGCCAGCAGCCAAGAATATACAGGGCCTCAGCCCCAGCATTTT.

On this clonotype itself: One end of the junction varies from germline; a read error may be responsible. This chain connects TRBV28 to TRBJ2-7; tentative D call: TRBD1 (6 bases). CDR1 and CDR2 from the germline V gene are MDHEN and SYDVKM. CDR3 length: 10 residues. CDR3 nucleotides: TGTGCCTGCAGTTCCGGGACACCAGCCTTC. It yields the protein CACSSGTPAF.

In the case of this clonotype: Only one base separates this from a far larger clonotype, so it likely reflects a read error. V is TRBV5-3 and J is TRBJ2-5; no reliable D call. TRBV5-3 is an ORF for which the function is uncertain. The CDR3 extends over 13 amino acids. V was trimmed by 9 bases and J by 5 bases, leaving 17 bases between them. CDR3 sequence: CAISSSGFETQYF. DNA of the CDR3: TGTGCCATCAGCTCGTCGGGTTTTGAGACCCAGTACTTC.

This clonotype was seen repeatedly, ten times or more. This chain links TRBV11-2 with TRBJ1-2; D gene uncertain. CDR3 length equals 16 residues. Trimming took 0 bases from V and 1 from J, leaving 12 bases between them. In germline, CDR1 is SGHAT, CDR2 FQNNGV. As DNA, the CDR3 is TGTGCCAGCAGCTTAGATTTCCCATACTTTAACTATGGCTACACCTTC. It yields the protein CASSLDFPYFNYGYTF.

This clonotype has ten or more counts. The V call is TRBV28, the J call TRBJ1-4, with 12 bases lining up with TRBD1. After removal of 5 bases from V and 6 bases from J, the junction contained 16 bases not matched to a gene. Germline V gene sequence: CDR1 MDHEN, CDR2 SYDVKM. CDR3 length: 19 amino acids. The CDR3 protein is CASSPTQFRDRGLDEKLFF. The CDR3 region has the DNA TGTGCCAGCAGTCCAACACAGTTCCGGGACAGGGGGCTAGATGAAAAACTGTTTTTT.

This clonotype was recorded a few times. V and J are TRBV6-1 and TRBJ2-7; 8 nucleotides agree with TRBD1. V lost 5 bases, J lost 0 bases, and 3 bases stayed unmatched. The CDR3 length is 14 residues. Per the germline V gene, CDR1 is MNHNS and CDR2 is SASEGT. The CDR3 protein is CASSNRGSSYEQYF. The CDR3 DNA sequence: TGTGCCAGCAGTAACAGGGGGAGCTCCTACGAGCAGTACTTC.

This clonotype ranks as medium-sized. The V gene is TRBV28, the J gene TRBJ1-2; 8 nucleotides align to TRBD1. The J segment lost 2 bases and the V segment lost 6 bases, leaving 8 bases of the junction unmatched. The CDR3 runs to 15 residues. Germline V gene data show CDR1 as MDHEN and CDR2 as SYDVKM. The DNA for the CDR3 is TGTGCCAGCAGCCCCGGGACAGGTGTCAACTATGGCTACACCTTC. Translating it yields CASSPGTGVNYGYTF.

Remarks on this clonotype: It is likely a read error: a sequence one base away is far more abundant. The rearrangement joins TRBV6-1 to TRBJ2-3; 8 bases match TRBD2. Per germline, CDR1 MNHNS and CDR2 SASEGT. The junction had 4 bases not matched to a gene; V was cut back by 3 bases and J by 5 bases. The CDR3 runs to 14 residues. The CDR3, as DNA: TGTGCCAGCAGTGAGCGGGGGGATAGAGATACGCAGTATTTT. The encoded protein is CASSERGDRDTQYF.

This clonotype was picked up many times. This chain connects TRBV12-3 or TRBV12-4 to TRBJ2-1; no reliable D call. The CDR3 contains 12 residues. Trimming shortened V by 5 bases and J by 7 bases, and 9 bases separated the two germline ends. The CDR3: CASSQQINEQFF. In DNA, the CDR3 is TGTGCCAGCAGTCAACAGATTAATGAGCAGTTCTTC.

This clonotype was seen repeatedly, ten times or more. The chain couples TRBV2 to TRBJ2-2; D may correspond to TRBD1 or TRBD2 (6 bases each). CDR1 is SNHLY and CDR2 is FYNNEI in the germline V gene. V lost 7 bases to trimming and J lost 3 bases, with 12 bases between them. There are 14 residues in the CDR3. The CDR3 loop is CASKGGGHTGELFF. CDR3 coding DNA: TGTGCCAGCAAGGGGGGAGGACACACCGGGGAGCTGTTTTTT.

This clonotype has more than one count but fewer than ten. This chain uses TRBV30 with TRBJ1-2; possibly TRBD1 for D (5 bases). This CDR3 comprises 12 residues. The germline CDR1 and CDR2 sequences are GTSNPN and SVGIG (reference sequence). The V and J ends lost 2 bases and 8 bases respectively, with 12 bases between them. The CDR3 loop reads CAWSLPTGGYTF. The CDR3 DNA sequence: TGTGCCTGGAGTCTCCCTACAGGAGGCTACACCTTC. Full variable domain (rest looked up from reference TRBV30 and TRBJ1-2): SQTIHQWPATLVQPVGSPLSLECTVEGTSNPNLYWYRQAAGRGLQLLFYSVGIGQISSEVPQNLSASRPQDRQFILSSKKLLLSDSGFYLCAWSLPTGGYTFGSGTRLTVV.

V and J are TRBV5-6 and TRBJ1-1; possibly TRBD1 for D (5 bases). CDR3 length: 14 amino acids. V was cut by 1 base and J by 0 bases, with 7 bases left in between. Germline V gene sequence: CDR1 SGHDT, CDR2 YYEEEE. The CDR3 bases are TGTGCCAGCAGCTTGCGACAGCTGAACACTGAAGCTTTCTTT. Its protein is CASSLRQLNTEAFF.

This chain links TRBV7-2 with TRBJ2-1, with D perhaps TRBD1 or TRBD2 (5 bases each). V was cut by 1 base and J by 6 bases, with 13 bases left in between. This CDR3 has 15 amino acids. Germline V gene sequence: CDR1 SGHTA, CDR2 FQGNSA. CDR3 nucleotide sequence: TGTGCCAGCAGCTTAGAGTTCGGGGCCTTCAATGAGCAGTTCTTC. Its translation: CASSLEFGAFNEQFF.

Ten or more counts support this clonotype. The chain links TRBV20-1 to TRBJ1-6; D not certain. V shed 3 bases and J shed 0 bases, with 12 bases lying between them. Germline CDR1 is DFQATT and CDR2 is SNEGSKA (reference sequence). This CDR3 spans 16 amino acids. The CDR3 region is CSASSSPRSYNSPLHF. For the CDR3, the DNA is TGCAGTGCTAGCAGTAGTCCCCGCTCCTATAATTCACCCCTCCACTTT.

This clonotype was picked up many times. An end of the junction does not agree with germline; a read error may underlie this. The chain carries TRBV29-1 and TRBJ2-7; 8 bases line up with TRBD1. The CDR3 consists of 13 residues. Per germline, CDR1 SQVTM and CDR2 ANQGSEA. CDR3 DNA: TGCAGCGTGGAAGGACAGGGCCGCTACGAGCAGTACTTC. Encoded protein: CSVEGQGRYEQYF.

This clonotype was counted at least ten times. This sequence joins TRBV5-5 and TRBJ2-5; D remains ambiguous. This CDR3 region has 15 residues. The germline gives CDR1 SGHKS, CDR2 YYEKEE (reference sequence). V was trimmed by 0 bases and J by 2 bases, leaving 11 bases between them. CDR3 sequence: CASSLAPTNQETQYF. CDR3 coding DNA: TGTGCCAGCAGCTTGGCCCCGACAAATCAAGAGACCCAGTACTTC.